Shown below are 22 T cell receptor beta chains from a single sample sequenced in a study of metastatic and nonmetastatic thyroid tumors. None of the patients had undergone any treatment ahead of thyroid surgery. TCRdb re-called clones via MiXCR from the PCR reads. The data hold 35,000 to 50,000 clones, with roughly 26% observed a single time. Sequenced input: tumor tissue. The receptors shown here come from a female donor with papillary thyroid cancer or a benign thyroid nodule (not recorded which). Some clones in this sample may be carry-over from other donors' samples.

This clone was recorded many times. V gene TRBV6-2 or TRBV6-3 combines with J gene TRBJ2-1; D possibly corresponds to TRBD2 (5 bases). Trimming removed 4 bases from V and 9 bases from J, with 10 bases in between. The CDR3 spans 12 residues. The germline V gene encodes CDR1 MNHEY and CDR2 SVGEGT. CDR3 region: CASSLSAGEQFF. CDR3 coding DNA: TGTGCCAGCAGTTTGTCCGCGGGTGAGCAGTTCTTC.

This rearrangement joins TRBV12-5 to TRBJ2-3; 11 bases match TRBD2. Germline CDR1 is LGHNT and CDR2 is FRNRAP. The J segment lost 4 bases and the V segment lost 6 bases, leaving 9 bases of the junction unmatched. CDR3 length: 16 amino acids. CDR3 DNA: TGTGCTAGTGGACCCGCCGGGACTAGCGGTTCAGATACGCAGTATTTT. It yields the protein CASGPAGTSGSDTQYF.

Notes on this clone: This sample also contains other DNA sequences that code for the same CDR3. The chain joins TRBV11-2 to TRBJ2-3; D gene unclear. With 0 bases removed from V and 0 bases from J, the gap between germline ends came to 10 bases. This CDR3 contains 16 residues. Germline values: CDR1 SGHAT, CDR2 FQNNGV. The CDR3: CASSLDQVKSTDTQYF. The CDR3 DNA sequence: TGTGCCAGCAGCTTAGATCAGGTGAAAAGCACAGATACGCAGTATTTT.

The CDR3 is CASRGETSNNEQFF. The CDR3 region has the DNA TGTGCCAGCAGGGGGGAGACAAGTAACAATGAGCAGTTCTTC. The chain recombines TRBV12-3 or TRBV12-4 with TRBJ2-1; tentatively, D is TRBD1 or TRBD2 (5 bases each). Trimming pared 6 bases from V and 5 bases from J, leaving 14 bases between. This CDR3 is built from 14 residues.

This clone was observed at least ten times. In DNA, the CDR3 is TGTGCCAGCAGGCAACCGGTCTATGGCTACACCTTC. It codes for CASRQPVYGYTF. The rearrangement uses TRBV6-1 and TRBJ1-2; no definite D call. Deletions cut 6 bases from V and 4 bases from J, with 9 bases between. Germline CDR1 MNHNS, CDR2 SASEGT. The CDR3 length is 12 residues.

This clone was recorded at least ten times. This rearrangement joins TRBV4-1 to TRBJ1-2; D remains unclear. Trimming stripped 0 bases from V and 2 bases from J, with 10 bases between. The CDR3 contains 15 residues. Germline V gene data show CDR1 as MGHRA and CDR2 as YSYEKL. CDR3 sequence: CASSQDSNRNYGYTF. The CDR3 nucleotides are TGCGCCAGCAGCCAAGATAGTAACAGAAACTATGGCTACACCTTC.

This clone was seen a few times. The germline gene is not matched at one end of the junction; a read error may be the cause. In DNA form, the CDR3 reads TGTGCCAGCAGCCCGGGGCCGAACGATCAGTACTTC. It encodes CASSPGPNDQYF. The V call is TRBV7-6, the J call TRBJ2-7; the D gene could be TRBD1 or TRBD2 (5 bases each). The CDR3 is made up of 12 amino acids. Germline V gene data show CDR1 as SGHVS and CDR2 as FNYEAQ.

This clone has just a few counts. The chain combines TRBV28 with TRBJ1-2, with D perhaps TRBD1 (6 bases). Germline V gene data show CDR1 as MDHEN and CDR2 as SYDVKM. Trimming took 3 bases from V and 9 from J, leaving 23 bases between them. This CDR3 has 16 residues. DNA for the CDR3: TGTGCCAGCAGTTTTCCCGACAGGTGCGGGGTAGGCTGCTACACCTTC. Translated: CASSFPDRCGVGCYTF.

Many counts were recorded for this clone. Distinct nucleotide sequences in the sample also encode this CDR3. This rearrangement joins TRBV9 to TRBJ2-1, with 10 bases matching TRBD1. Germline assignment: CDR1 SGDLS and CDR2 YYNGEE. CDR3 size: 15 residues. Trimming at V came to 3 bases and at J to 7 bases, leaving 7 bases not matched to a gene. The CDR3 bases are TGTGCCAGCAGCGCCCGGGGACAGGGGCAGAATGAGCAGTTCTTC. Amino acid sequence: CASSARGQGQNEQFF. The full variable domain, in which reference TRBV9 and TRBJ2-1 provide the parts outside the CDR3, is DSGVTQTPKHLITATGQRVTLRCSPRSGDLSVYWYQQSLDQGLQFLIQYYNGEERAKGNILERFSAQQFPDLHSELNLSSLELGDSALYFCASSARGQGQNEQFFGPGTRLTVL.

This clone has ten or more counts. A much larger clone differs from this one at a single base, so this may be a read error. The CDR3 reads CASSPPGAFVNTEAFF. In DNA form, the CDR3 reads TGTGCCAGCTCACCACCGGGTGCATTCGTGAACACTGAAGCTTTCTTT. The rearrangement links TRBV18 to TRBJ1-1; D gene uncertain. The CDR3 extends over 16 amino acids. From germline, CDR1 is KGHSH and CDR2 LQKENI. The V and J ends lost 0 bases and 0 bases respectively, with 11 bases between them.

This clone was observed a handful of times. The chain has TRBV6-4 and TRBJ2-2; the match to TRBD1 covers 10 bases. With V trimmed by 6 bases and J by 3 bases, 1 base remained unmatched. The CDR3 runs 14 residues. CDR1 is MRHNA and CDR2 is SNTAGT in the germline V gene. The CDR3 loop is CASRGQGDTGELFF. In nucleotides, the CDR3 is TGTGCCAGCAGAGGACAGGGGGACACCGGGGAGCTGTTTTTT.

This clone was counted a few times. J is TRBJ2-7 and V is TRBV20-1; TRBD2 matches at 11 bases. Germline lookup yields CDR1 DFQATT and CDR2 SNEGSKA (reference sequence). J lost 4 bases, V lost 0 bases, and 5 bases had no gene match. The CDR3 contains 15 residues. The CDR3 spells CSARDIAGGLYEQYF. The CDR3 DNA follows: TGCAGTGCTAGAGATATAGCGGGAGGGCTATACGAGCAGTACTTC.

The chain is built from TRBV27 and TRBJ2-7; TRBD2 matches at 9 bases. Trimming cost V 0 bases and J 6 bases; bases outside gene matches: 6. Germline V CDR1 and CDR2: MNHEY, SMNVEV (reference sequence). The CDR3 covers 15 residues. CDR3 nucleotide sequence: TGTGCCAGCAGTTTATCTTTTAGCGGGAGTTCCGAGCAGTACTTC. Translation gives CASSLSFSGSSEQYF.

This clone showed up many times. This sequence joins TRBV20-1 and TRBJ2-7; 8 bases map to TRBD2. This CDR3 spans 13 amino acids. J lost 7 bases, V lost 4 bases, and 9 bases had no gene match. CDR1 and CDR2 (germline): DFQATT, SNEGSKA (reference sequence). This CDR3 is CSATTGGPREQYF. Written as DNA, the CDR3 is TGCAGTGCTACAACGGGAGGGCCTCGGGAGCAGTACTTC.

To note about this clone: This sample includes further DNA sequences coding for the same CDR3. The genes are TRBV7-2 and TRBJ1-1; TRBD1 might be the D (5 bases). CDR1 is SGHTA, CDR2 FQGNSA, per germline. Trimming stripped 5 bases from V and 5 bases from J, with 18 bases between. The CDR3 consists of 15 residues. The CDR3 region is CASSIPGGVRTEAFF. DNA of the CDR3: TGTGCCAGCAGCATCCCCGGGGGGGTAAGAACTGAAGCTTTCTTT. Based on the CDR3 plus reference TRBV7-2 and TRBJ1-1, the full variable domain is GAGVSQSPSNKVTEKGKDVELRCDPISGHTALYWYRQSLGQGLEFLIYFQGNSAPDKSGLPSDRFSAERTGGSVSTLTIQRTQQEDSAVYLCASSIPGGVRTEAFFGQGTRLTVV.

The chain joins TRBV5-6 to TRBJ2-7; D gene uncertain. CDR1 is SGHDT and CDR2 is YYEEEE in the germline V gene. V dropped 4 bases and J dropped 0 bases, with 8 bases sitting between them. CDR3 length: 13 amino acids. Here the CDR3 DNA reads TGTGCCAGCAGCCGCCAGGTCTCCTACGAGCAGTACTTC. This sequence encodes CASSRQVSYEQYF.

There are a few counts of this clone. This rearrangement joins TRBV20-1 to TRBJ1-2; no clear D. The CDR3 contains 14 residues. Germline V gene data show CDR1 as DFQATT and CDR2 as SNEGSKA (reference sequence). The V end lost 3 bases, the J end lost 0 bases, and 11 bases lay between the germline ends. CDR3 sequence (DNA): TGCAGTGCTAGGCCCCACAAAGCTAACTATGGCTACACCTTC. It translates to CSARPHKANYGYTF.

The chain is built from TRBV28 and TRBJ2-7; 8 bases match TRBD2. Germline CDR1 is MDHEN and CDR2 is SYDVKM. V was clipped by 4 bases and J by 2 bases; unmatched bases: 10. The CDR3 sequence is 16 residues long. Here the CDR3 DNA reads TGTGCCAGCAGTTCCCACCGGACTAGCAGGACCTACGAGCAGTACTTC. It codes for CASSSHRTSRTYEQYF.

This clone was seen just once. V gene TRBV5-1 combines with J gene TRBJ2-1, with 12 bases matching TRBD2. V lost 7 bases to trimming and J lost 1 base; unmatched junction nucleotides: 9. This CDR3 is built from 17 residues. CDR1 is SGHRS and CDR2 is YFSETQ in the germline V gene. As DNA, the CDR3 is TGCGCCAGCGGGATGTCTAGCGGGGGGGTTTCCTACAATGAGCAGTTCTTC. It translates to CASGMSSGGVSYNEQFF.

J is TRBJ1-2 and V is TRBV3-1; TRBD1 is a possible D gene (5 bases). Germline CDR1 and CDR2: LGHDT and YNNKEL (reference sequence). This CDR3 contains 15 residues. V was trimmed by 1 base and J by 4 bases, leaving 13 bases between them. The CDR3 is CASSQGAGTIYGYTF. The CDR3 DNA reads TGTGCCAGCAGCCAAGGGGCAGGGACCATCTATGGCTACACCTTC.

This clone was counted between two and nine times. This chain uses TRBV5-1 with TRBJ1-6; 9 bases match TRBD1. CDR1 and CDR2 from the germline V gene are SGHRS and YFSETQ. Trimming cost V 4 bases and J 6 bases; bases outside gene matches: 2. The CDR3 contains 14 residues. The CDR3: CASSQDRGNSPLHF. CDR3 DNA: TGCGCCAGCAGCCAGGACAGGGGTAATTCACCCCTCCACTTT.

V usage is TRBV6-1 and J usage is TRBJ2-7, with TRBD2 matching over 12 bases. The CDR3 is made up of 15 amino acids. J was trimmed by 1 base and V by 2 bases; bases with no gene match: 0. CDR1 is MNHNS and CDR2 is SASEGT in the germline V gene. The CDR3 loop is CASSELAGGSYEQYF. The CDR3 DNA reads TGTGCCAGCAGTGAACTAGCGGGAGGGTCCTACGAGCAGTACTTC.